One and the same sample provided the 4 T cell receptor beta chains below, sequenced in a study of OX40 agonist ivuxolimab in advanced cancers. The method was immunoSEQ multiplex PCR; TCRdb's version includes in-frame clones alone and lacks a portion of them. The sample gives about 51,000 clones, about nine tenths of which show up once; around 3.5% is in the top ten. Sample: CD4+ or CD8+ T cells sorted from blood, taken in a trial of the OX40 agonist ivuxolimab. All receptors come from an adult with an advanced solid tumor such as melanoma, head and neck, liver or kidney cancer.

The genes are TRBV27 and TRBJ2-5, with D perhaps TRBD1 or TRBD2 (6 bases each). Germline V gene lookup returns CDR1 MNHEY and CDR2 SMNVEV (reference sequence). This CDR3 has 16 amino acids. V lost 5 bases and J 3 bases, leaving 19 bases between the germline ends. The CDR3 is CASSLGVGGPEETQYF. DNA for the CDR3: TGTGCCAGCAGTCTTGGAGTAGGGGGGCCCGAAGAGACCCAGTACTTC.

The chain links TRBV5-8 to TRBJ1-2, with D uncertain. Germline CDR1 reads SGHTS; CDR2 reads YDEGEE. The V gene lost 4 bases and the J gene lost 0 bases, with 13 bases spanning the gap. This CDR3 spans 15 amino acids. The CDR3 spells CASSATRLANYGYTF. As DNA, the CDR3 is TGTGCCAGCAGCGCGACGAGGCTTGCTAACTATGGCTACACCTTC.

This sequence joins TRBV5-1 and TRBJ2-5; the D gene is possibly TRBD1 (5 bases). Germline V gene data show CDR1 as SGHRS and CDR2 as YFSETQ. The V end was cut by 0 bases, the J end by 7 bases, with 16 bases between. CDR3 length: 15 amino acids. The CDR3 loop is CASSLEAGPQGTQYF. CDR3 coding DNA: TGCGCCAGCAGCTTGGAGGCAGGGCCGCAGGGGACCCAGTACTTC.

This clone was picked up a small number of times. The chain links TRBV30 to TRBJ1-1; D remains unclear. CDR1 and CDR2 from the germline V gene are GTSNPN and SVGIG (reference sequence). This CDR3 has 12 residues. Between the trimmed V and J ends, which lost 4 bases and 0 bases, there was a span of 6 bases. The CDR3 is CAWNRLNTEAFF. For the CDR3, the DNA is TGTGCCTGGAATCGACTGAACACTGAAGCTTTCTTT.